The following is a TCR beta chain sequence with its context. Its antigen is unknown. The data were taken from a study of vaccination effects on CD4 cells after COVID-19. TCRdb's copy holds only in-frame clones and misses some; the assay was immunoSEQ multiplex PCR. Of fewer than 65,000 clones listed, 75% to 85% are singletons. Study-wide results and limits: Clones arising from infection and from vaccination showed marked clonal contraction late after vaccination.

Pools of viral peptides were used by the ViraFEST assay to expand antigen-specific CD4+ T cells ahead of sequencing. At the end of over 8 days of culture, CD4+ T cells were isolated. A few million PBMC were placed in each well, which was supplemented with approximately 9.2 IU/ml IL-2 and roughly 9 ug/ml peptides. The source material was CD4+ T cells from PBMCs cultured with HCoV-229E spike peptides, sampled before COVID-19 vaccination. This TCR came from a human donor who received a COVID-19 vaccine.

CDR3 in DNA: TGTGCCAGCAGTTACGGGACAGGGTTGGGAAACACCATATATTTT. It translates to CASSYGTGLGNTIYF. The gene calls are TRBV6-5 and TRBJ1-3; 9 bases map to TRBD1. This CDR3 has 15 amino acids. The ends lost 2 bases at V and 4 bases at J; junction bases unmatched: 3. Germline values: CDR1 MNHEY, CDR2 SVGAGI.